Below are 26 T cell receptor beta chains sequenced from a single sample in a study of Graves' ophthalmopathy and Graves' hyperthyroidism. RNA transcripts served as template for amplifying TCR beta CDR3 sequences. Following a first-round RT-PCR that used HTBI primers, a second-round multiplex PCR was carried out. One entry per CDR3 protein, called by TCRdb with MiXCR from the multiplex PCR reads. Of 600,000 to 650,000 distinct CDR3 sequences listed, 22% are singletons. Sequencing was done on a sample of peripheral blood. Receptor source: a woman aged 18-29 years with stable Graves' hyperthyroidism. Some clones in this sample may be carry-over from other donors' samples.

The table lists this clonotype with many counts. J is TRBJ2-7 and V is TRBV3-1, with D hard to call. The CDR3 runs to 12 residues. The V and J ends lost 6 bases and 7 bases respectively, with 13 bases between them. CDR1 and CDR2 from the germline V gene are LGHDT and YNNKEL (reference sequence). CDR3 in amino acids: CASRRKGSEQYF. Written as DNA, the CDR3 is TGTGCCAGCAGGCGAAAGGGCTCTGAGCAGTACTTC.

The chain recombines TRBV10-3 with TRBJ1-2; D remains unclear. With 6 bases removed from V and 4 bases from J, the gap between germline ends came to 9 bases. The CDR3 totals 12 residues. Germline CDR1 is ENHRY and CDR2 is SYGVKD. In nucleotides, the CDR3 is TGTGCCATCAGCAGAGATAGCTATGGCTACACCTTC. Its protein is CAISRDSYGYTF.

V and J are TRBV20-1 and TRBJ1-3; D ambiguous. From germline, CDR1 is DFQATT and CDR2 SNEGSKA (reference sequence). The CDR3 spans 13 residues. V gave up 7 bases and J gave up 6 bases, with 16 bases separating them. The CDR3 sequence: CSVGSYYENTIYF. The CDR3 coding sequence is TGCAGTGTGGGCTCTTATTATGAAAACACCATATATTTT.

This clonotype was observed at least ten times. The J gene is TRBJ2-7, the V gene TRBV6-1; 8 bases line up with TRBD2. CDR1 is MNHNS and CDR2 is SASEGT in the germline V gene. The CDR3 sequence is 14 residues long. V trimming: 4 bases; J trimming: 5 bases; junction bases outside the gene matches: 7. The CDR3 protein is CASSARSGGDEQYF. The CDR3 coding sequence is TGTGCCAGCAGTGCCCGATCCGGGGGGGACGAGCAGTACTTC.

Many counts were recorded for this clonotype. This chain connects TRBV7-6 to TRBJ2-7, with 13 nucleotides matching TRBD2. Germline V gives CDR1 SGHVS, CDR2 FNYEAQ. This CDR3 comprises 16 residues. With V trimmed by 5 bases and J by 2 bases, 6 bases remained unmatched. The CDR3 spells CASSELAGGTTYEQYF. The CDR3 DNA is TGTGCCAGCAGCGAACTAGCGGGGGGGACCACCTACGAGCAGTACTTC. The full variable domain, rest sourced from reference TRBV7-6 and TRBJ2-7, is GAGVSQSPRYKVTKRGQDVALRCDPISGHVSLYWYRQALGQGPEFLTYFNYEAQQDKSGLPNDRFSAERPEGSISTLTIQRTEQRDSAMYRCASSELAGGTTYEQYFGPGTRLTVT.

This clonotype has at least ten counts. The chain joins TRBV28 to TRBJ1-5; D not certain. CDR1 MDHEN and CDR2 SYDVKM come from the germline V gene. The CDR3 consists of 14 residues. V was pared by 8 bases and J by 0 bases, with 11 bases between. The chain's CDR3 is CASLTRDSNQPQHF. CDR3 nucleotides: TGTGCCAGCTTAACACGGGATAGCAATCAGCCCCAGCATTTT.

Notes on this clonotype: This may come from a read error, since a much larger clone is one base off. The chain couples TRBV29-1 to TRBJ1-1; D remains unclear. V was cut by 1 base and J by 4 bases, with 10 bases left in between. Germline loops: CDR1 SQVTM, CDR2 ANQGSEA. The CDR3 runs to 13 residues. Here the CDR3 reads CSVEGTQTTEAFF. CDR3 DNA: TGCAGCGTTGAAGGCACCCAGACCACTGAAGCTTTCTTT.

The table lists this clonotype with many counts. J is TRBJ1-6 and V is TRBV12-3 or TRBV12-4; a possible D gene is TRBD1 (5 bases). V was trimmed by 4 bases and J by 3 bases, leaving 13 bases between them. CDR3 length: 16 residues. The DNA of the CDR3 is TGTGCCAGCAGTTCGGGGGGGGGAATCTATAATTCACCCCTCCACTTT. It yields the protein CASSSGGGIYNSPLHF.

This chain connects TRBV28 to TRBJ2-7; D possibly corresponds to TRBD2 (6 bases). The CDR3 runs 16 residues. V was clipped by 7 bases and J by 2 bases, with 21 bases between them. CDR1 is MDHEN and CDR2 is SYDVKM in the germline V gene. The CDR3 here is CASNPSGGPRPYEQYF. The CDR3, as DNA: TGTGCCAGCAACCCCTCCGGGGGACCGAGACCCTACGAGCAGTACTTC.

This chain links TRBV28 with TRBJ1-5; D possibly corresponds to TRBD1 (6 bases). The CDR3 loop spans 14 amino acids. Germline loops: CDR1 MDHEN, CDR2 SYDVKM. The germline V and J ends were trimmed by 6 bases and 7 bases, with 16 bases remaining between them. The CDR3 DNA is TGTGCCAGCAGAATGGTTGACAGGTACCAGCCCCAGCATTTT. It translates to CASRMVDRYQPQHF.

This chain joins TRBV12-3 or TRBV12-4 and TRBJ1-1; D might be TRBD1 (5 bases). The ends were cut back, 1 base at V and 7 bases at J, with 19 bases in the middle. This CDR3 has 16 residues. CDR3 sequence reads: CASSLEVGPAPGEAFF. DNA for the CDR3: TGTGCCAGCAGTTTAGAGGTGGGGCCGGCCCCGGGTGAAGCTTTCTTT.

V and J are TRBV18 and TRBJ1-1; TRBD1 is a possible D gene (5 bases). CDR3 length: 15 residues. Germline CDR1 and CDR2: KGHSH and LQKENI. The V end was cut by 4 bases, the J end by 4 bases, with 16 bases between. As DNA, the CDR3 is TGTGCCAGCTCACTCGCCAGGGTGGAGGGCACTGAAGCTTTCTTT. Residues: CASSLARVEGTEAFF.

This clonotype was seen repeatedly, ten times or more. The chain uses TRBV6-5 and TRBJ1-1, with no clear D. CDR3 size: 13 residues. Germline values: CDR1 MNHEY, CDR2 SVGAGI. V lost 6 bases, J lost 3 bases, and 11 bases lay in between. Written as DNA, the CDR3 is TGTGCCAGCAGATATGGGCCATACACTGAAGCTTTCTTT. Protein: CASRYGPYTEAFF.

This clonotype showed up just a few times. The chain recombines TRBV20-1 with TRBJ1-1; D gene ambiguous. Germline V lookup: CDR1 DFQATT, CDR2 SNEGSKA (reference sequence). The CDR3 loop spans 13 amino acids. V shed 2 bases and J shed 4 bases, with 11 bases lying between them. In DNA, the CDR3 is TGCAGTGCTAGACCCCAACTAGGCACTGAAGCTTTCTTT. As protein: CSARPQLGTEAFF.

This clonotype has at least ten counts. The rearrangement links TRBV5-4 to TRBJ1-2; a weak D match, TRBD1 (6 bases). Trimming pared 6 bases from V and 2 bases from J, leaving 11 bases between. The CDR3 is made up of 13 amino acids. The germline gives CDR1 SGHNT, CDR2 YYREEE (reference sequence). CDR3 nucleotides: TGTGCCAGCACCCATGGGACAAACTATGGCTACACCTTC. The encoded protein is CASTHGTNYGYTF. The whole variable domain, remainder taken from reference TRBV5-4 and TRBJ1-2, is ETGVTQSPTHLIKTRGQQVTLRCSSQSGHNTVSWYQQALGQGPQFIFQYYREEENGRGNFPPRFSGLQFPNYSSELNVNALELDDSALYLCASTHGTNYGYTFGSGTRLTVV.

The chain uses TRBV6-2 or TRBV6-3 and TRBJ1-5; D remains unclear. The CDR3 covers 14 residues. Between the trimmed V and J ends, which lost 7 bases and 4 bases, there was a span of 14 bases. The germline CDR1 and CDR2 sequences are MNHEY and SVGEGT. CDR3: CASTNLGRNQPQHF. CDR3 in DNA: TGTGCCAGCACCAACCTTGGAAGGAATCAGCCCCAGCATTTT.

V usage is TRBV29-1 and J usage is TRBJ1-5; D is undetermined. CDR3 length: 13 amino acids. V was cut by 1 base and J by 6 bases, with 10 bases left in between. Germline CDR1 is SQVTM and CDR2 is ANQGSEA. CDR3 protein: CSVEVGSGQPQHF. DNA of the CDR3: TGCAGCGTTGAAGTCGGGAGCGGTCAGCCCCAGCATTTT.

This clonotype was counted only a few times. The chain employs TRBV19 and TRBJ1-2, with unresolved D. CDR1 is LNHDA, CDR2 SQIVND, per germline (reference sequence). There are 14 residues in the CDR3. The V and J ends lost 7 bases and 4 bases respectively, with 16 bases between them. CDR3 nucleotide sequence: TGTGCCAGTAATAGTCTCAGGAGTGTCTATGGCTACACCTTC. Translated, it gives CASNSLRSVYGYTF. Together with reference TRBV19 and TRBJ1-2, the CDR3 gives the full variable domain: DGGITQSPKYLFRKEGQNVTLSCEQNLNHDAMYWYRQDPGQGLRLIYYSQIVNDFQKGDIAEGYSVSREKKESFPLTVTSAQKNPTAFYLCASNSLRSVYGYTFGSGTRLTVV.

The chain couples TRBV5-1 to TRBJ2-5; possible D gene TRBD1, 6 bases. V shed 1 base and J shed 2 bases, with 12 bases lying between them. The CDR3 totals 15 residues. CDR1 and CDR2 from the germline V gene are SGHRS and YFSETQ. The CDR3 nucleotides are TGCGCCAGCAGCTTGATCGTGGGGGCACAAGAGACCCAGTACTTC. It encodes CASSLIVGAQETQYF.

In this sample, this clonotype turned up many times. The chain uses TRBV2 and TRBJ2-7; unclear D gene. The length of the CDR3 is 13 residues. The V end was cut by 4 bases, the J end by 0 bases, with 7 bases between. Germline V CDR1 and CDR2: SNHLY, FYNNEI. The CDR3 region has the DNA TGTGCCAGCAGTGTCGGCTACTCCTACGAGCAGTACTTC. Translation gives CASSVGYSYEQYF.

The genes are TRBV6-5 and TRBJ1-5; TRBD1 is a possible D gene (6 bases). This CDR3 spans 16 amino acids. From germline, CDR1 is MNHEY and CDR2 SVGAGI. V lost 2 bases and J 5 bases, leaving 16 bases between the germline ends. CDR3 residues: CASSYPSHREHQPQHF. CDR3 nucleotide sequence: TGTGCCAGCAGTTACCCATCCCACAGGGAGCATCAGCCCCAGCATTTT.

This clonotype was detected many times. The gene calls are TRBV28 and TRBJ2-7; D is unresolved. The germline V and J ends were trimmed by 6 bases and 3 bases, with 9 bases remaining between them. Germline V gene lookup returns CDR1 MDHEN and CDR2 SYDVKM. The CDR3 is made up of 12 amino acids. CDR3 in amino acids: CASRDVDYEQYF. The CDR3 nucleotides read TGTGCCAGCAGGGACGTCGACTACGAGCAGTACTTC.

In its sample, this clonotype was seen many times. The rearrangement links TRBV14 to TRBJ2-7; a weak D match, TRBD2 (7 bases). The length of the CDR3 is 13 residues. Trimming cost V 8 bases and J 2 bases, with 13 bases left between them. The germline CDR1 and CDR2 sequences are SGHDN and FVKESK. DNA of the CDR3: TGTGCCAGCGGGGGGGCGAGAGCCTACGAGCAGTACTTC. This gives the protein CASGGARAYEQYF.

The chain combines TRBV14 with TRBJ2-7; no firm D call. The CDR3 sequence is 12 residues long. Germline CDR1 and CDR2: SGHDN and FVKESK. Trimming removed 1 base at V and 5 bases at J, with 6 bases between. CDR3 in amino acids: CASSQVEHEQYF. CDR3 coding DNA: TGTGCCAGCAGCCAAGTCGAGCACGAGCAGTACTTC.

This clonotype was detected a few times. The V and J genes are TRBV7-2 and TRBJ1-5, with a weak D call TRBD1 (6 bases). Trimming pared 1 base from V and 9 bases from J, leaving 13 bases between. There are 14 residues in the CDR3. Germline V gives CDR1 SGHTA, CDR2 FQGNSA. The CDR3 coding sequence is TGTGCCAGCAGCTTAGACAGGGAGGTTGGGCCCCAGCATTTT. Its translation is CASSLDREVGPQHF.

This clonotype was counted many times. The chain recombines TRBV29-1 with TRBJ1-2; D uncertain. Trimming left V 2 bases short and J 4 bases short, with 14 bases between. The germline V gene has CDR1 SQVTM and CDR2 ANQGSEA. The CDR3 loop spans 14 amino acids. This CDR3 is CSVETISPTYGYTF. The CDR3 nucleotides are TGCAGCGTTGAAACTATCTCACCCACCTATGGCTACACCTTC.